The 22 T cell receptor beta chains below were found in one sample sequenced in a study of CD8 T cells in Susac syndrome. Random hexamers primed reverse transcription of roughly 0.5 to 1 ug RNA. In TCRdb, the immunoSEQ multiplex PCR reads were re-called with MiXCR into one record per CDR3 protein. There are around 200,000 distinct CDR3 sequences in the sample; 90% to 95% occur only once, and about 0.1% lies in the top ten. The sequenced sample consisted of CD4+ T cells from PBMCs. These receptors were collected from a human donor in good health.

This clonotype has just one count. V gene TRBV5-1 combines with J gene TRBJ1-1, with a tentative D call TRBD1 (6 bases). CDR3 length: 13 residues. Germline loops: CDR1 SGHRS, CDR2 YFSETQ. V shed 6 bases and J shed 1 base, with 10 bases lying between them. The CDR3 DNA sequence: TGCGCCAGCAACCTAGGGGGGAACACTGAAGCTTTCTTT. The encoded protein is CASNLGGNTEAFF.

V gene TRBV6-4 combines with J gene TRBJ1-5, with D possibly TRBD1 on 5 matching bases. V lost 0 bases, J lost 4 bases, and 10 bases lay in between. Germline V gene sequence: CDR1 MRHNA, CDR2 SNTAGT. The CDR3 covers 15 residues. The CDR3 DNA follows: TGTGCCAGCAGTGACTCGAGGGGCTCTAATCAGCCCCAGCATTTT. This encodes CASSDSRGSNQPQHF.

J is TRBJ2-1 and V is TRBV7-2; D is undetermined. The germline gives CDR1 SGHTA, CDR2 FQGNSA. There are 15 residues in the CDR3. V was cut by 8 bases and J by 0 bases, with 14 bases left in between. The chain's CDR3 is CASLSTRASYNEQFF. Written as DNA, the CDR3 is TGTGCCAGCTTATCTACCCGGGCCTCCTACAATGAGCAGTTCTTC.

This rearrangement joins TRBV4-3 to TRBJ2-7, with no clear D. Trimming left V 5 bases short and J 2 bases short, with 13 bases between. CDR1 and CDR2 (germline): LGHNA, YSLEER. The CDR3 is 14 residues long. The CDR3 DNA reads TGCGCCAGCAGCGGAAGAGATGAAGCCTACGAGCAGTACTTC. Its translation is CASSGRDEAYEQYF.

The chain carries TRBV20-1 and TRBJ2-5; D might be TRBD1 (5 bases). V lost 8 bases to trimming and J lost 5 bases, with 18 bases between them. The CDR3 consists of 13 residues. Germline-derived CDR1 and CDR2 are DFQATT and SNEGSKA (reference sequence). The CDR3 spells CSSGPDSGETQYF. The CDR3 DNA reads as TGCAGTTCCGGGCCAGACTCAGGGGAGACCCAGTACTTC.

The V and J genes are TRBV3-1 and TRBJ1-5, with D uncertain. CDR1 is LGHDT and CDR2 is YNNKEL in the germline V gene (reference sequence). V was shortened by 0 bases and J by 6 bases, with 12 bases between the two germline ends. The CDR3 runs 15 residues. CDR3 loop: CASSQDYVKSQPQHF. DNA of the CDR3: TGTGCCAGCAGCCAAGATTACGTAAAAAGTCAGCCCCAGCATTTT.

The chain uses TRBV18 and TRBJ2-1, with unresolved D. V shed 1 base and J shed 7 bases, with 5 bases lying between them. Per germline, CDR1 KGHSH and CDR2 LQKENI. The CDR3 is 12 amino acids. The CDR3 DNA sequence: TGTGCCAGCTCACCACGAGTTAATGAGCAGTTCTTC. This gives the protein CASSPRVNEQFF. Supplemented by reference TRBV18 and TRBJ2-1, the full variable domain reads NAGVMQNPRHLVRRRGQEARLRCSPMKGHSHVYWYRQLPEEGLKFMVYLQKENIIDESGMPKERFSAEFPKEGPSILRIQQVVRGDSAAYFCASSPRVNEQFFGPGTRLTVL.

This chain uses TRBV29-1 with TRBJ2-1, with TRBD2 matching 13 bases. This CDR3 has 15 amino acids. J was trimmed by 9 bases and V by 4 bases; bases with no gene match: 9. Germline values: CDR1 SQVTM, CDR2 ANQGSEA. DNA for the CDR3: TGCAGCGTTGGTTCCCGGACTAGCGGGGGCCCTGAGCAGTTCTTC. Protein product: CSVGSRTSGGPEQFF.

This chain connects TRBV20-1 to TRBJ1-2, with D perhaps matching TRBD1 (6 bases). Germline V gene data show CDR1 as DFQATT and CDR2 as SNEGSKA (reference sequence). The CDR3 is made up of 11 amino acids. V was trimmed by 0 bases and J by 12 bases, leaving 11 bases between them. The CDR3 protein is CSARDSTGNTF. As DNA, the CDR3 is TGCAGTGCTAGAGATAGCACAGGGAACACCTTC.

The chain recombines TRBV29-1 with TRBJ2-3; D remains ambiguous. Germline V gene sequence: CDR1 SQVTM, CDR2 ANQGSEA. The V end lost 6 bases, the J end lost 6 bases, and 10 bases lay between the germline ends. This CDR3 is built from 11 residues. In nucleotides, the CDR3 is TGCAGCGTGCACGGGCCGGATACGCAGTATTTT. Translating gives CSVHGPDTQYF.

CDR3 coding DNA: TGCGCCAGCAGCCAAGAGGCAGGGACACCCCTCCACTTT. It translates to CASSQEAGTPLHF. The chain recombines TRBV4-1 with TRBJ1-6; D is possibly TRBD1 (5 bases). Germline V lookup: CDR1 MGHRA, CDR2 YSYEKL. The CDR3 runs 13 residues. Trimming took off 0 bases at V and 11 bases at J, with 8 bases between the two ends.

The chain couples TRBV29-1 to TRBJ2-7; D gene ambiguous. Per the germline V gene, CDR1 is SQVTM and CDR2 is ANQGSEA. V was trimmed by 7 bases and J by 3 bases, leaving 7 bases between them. The CDR3 has 10 amino acids. The CDR3 DNA sequence: TGCAGCGCCACACACTACGAGCAGTACGTC. Protein: CSATHYEQYV.

DNA for the CDR3: TGCAGTGCTGTGGCGAGCGGGAGGCTCCACGAGCAGTACGTC. Translating it yields CSAVASGRLHEQYV. The chain has TRBV20-1 and TRBJ2-7, with 9 bases matching TRBD2. Germline loops: CDR1 DFQATT, CDR2 SNEGSKA (reference sequence). J gave up 5 bases and V 5 bases, and 10 bases lay outside the gene matches. The CDR3 length is 14 residues.

This clonotype was seen a handful of times. The chain links TRBV20-1 to TRBJ2-7; TRBD1 or TRBD2 may be the D gene (5 bases each). The V end lost 7 bases, the J end lost 3 bases, and 7 bases lay between the germline ends. From germline, CDR1 is DFQATT and CDR2 SNEGSKA (reference sequence). The CDR3 totals 10 residues. CDR3 in amino acids: CSVGDYEQYF. The CDR3 DNA follows: TGCAGTGTGGGGGACTACGAGCAGTACTTC.

The rearrangement joins TRBV18 to TRBJ2-7; D is unresolved. Trimming removed 3 bases at V and 4 bases at J, with 16 bases between. This CDR3 has 15 residues. Germline loops: CDR1 KGHSH, CDR2 LQKENI. CDR3 in DNA: TGTGCCAGCTCACCGGCCAGGATTGGGCTATACGAGCAGTACTTC. It yields the protein CASSPARIGLYEQYF.

The chain combines TRBV12-3 or TRBV12-4 with TRBJ1-4; D unresolved. This CDR3 spans 12 amino acids. The V and J ends lost 3 bases and 8 bases respectively, with 7 bases between them. CDR3: CASSFWREKLFF. CDR3 sequence (DNA): TGTGCCAGCAGTTTTTGGCGGGAAAAACTGTTTTTT.

The chain links TRBV2 to TRBJ1-5, with D possibly matching TRBD1 (5 bases). The CDR3 runs to 16 residues. The V end lost 5 bases, the J end lost 5 bases, and 19 bases lay between the germline ends. Germline CDR1 reads SNHLY; CDR2 reads FYNNEI. The CDR3 DNA follows: TGTGCCAGCAGTCGTAATCCGGCAGGGAAATATCAGCCCCAGCATTTT. As protein: CASSRNPAGKYQPQHF.

This chain joins TRBV20-1 and TRBJ2-7; D is uncertain. The CDR3 loop spans 13 amino acids. Trimming removed 1 base from V and 4 bases from J, with 11 bases in between. The germline V gene has CDR1 DFQATT and CDR2 SNEGSKA (reference sequence). The CDR3 protein is CSARGQKRYEQYF. CDR3 bases: TGCAGTGCTAGAGGACAAAAACGATACGAGCAGTACTTC.

The chain has TRBV25-1 and TRBJ1-5; a weak D match, TRBD1 (5 bases). The CDR3 covers 14 residues. Germline V gene data show CDR1 as MGHDK and CDR2 as SYGVNS. Trimming took off 7 bases at V and 6 bases at J, with 16 bases between the two ends. The CDR3 region is CASTSVGEGQPQHF. The CDR3 DNA sequence: TGTGCCAGCACCTCGGTGGGGGAGGGTCAGCCCCAGCATTTT.

The rearrangement links TRBV3-1 to TRBJ2-5; perhaps TRBD2 as D (5 bases). The germline V gene encodes CDR1 LGHDT and CDR2 YNNKEL (reference sequence). This CDR3 has 16 residues. The ends were cut back, 5 bases at V and 7 bases at J, with 23 bases in the middle. In DNA form, the CDR3 reads TGTGCCAGCAGCTATACAACCATCGGCCCCGGAGGGACCCAGTACTTC. Its protein product is CASSYTTIGPGGTQYF.

This chain uses TRBV3-1 with TRBJ2-6; 8 nucleotides agree with TRBD1. The V segment lost 4 bases and the J segment 5 bases; nucleotides outside the gene matches: 7. Germline values: CDR1 LGHDT, CDR2 YNNKEL (reference sequence). This CDR3 region has 16 residues. The CDR3 spells CASSRQGIGRANVLTF. The CDR3 DNA sequence: TGTGCCAGCAGCCGACAGGGGATCGGGAGGGCCAACGTCCTGACTTTC.

The chain has TRBV20-1 and TRBJ1-2, with D perhaps matching TRBD1 (5 bases). Germline assignment: CDR1 DFQATT and CDR2 SNEGSKA (reference sequence). V shed 6 bases and J shed 8 bases, with 22 bases lying between them. The CDR3 consists of 14 residues. This CDR3 reads CSATDTTKPDGYTF. Here the CDR3 DNA reads TGCAGTGCCACGGACACGACTAAACCTGACGGCTACACCTTC.